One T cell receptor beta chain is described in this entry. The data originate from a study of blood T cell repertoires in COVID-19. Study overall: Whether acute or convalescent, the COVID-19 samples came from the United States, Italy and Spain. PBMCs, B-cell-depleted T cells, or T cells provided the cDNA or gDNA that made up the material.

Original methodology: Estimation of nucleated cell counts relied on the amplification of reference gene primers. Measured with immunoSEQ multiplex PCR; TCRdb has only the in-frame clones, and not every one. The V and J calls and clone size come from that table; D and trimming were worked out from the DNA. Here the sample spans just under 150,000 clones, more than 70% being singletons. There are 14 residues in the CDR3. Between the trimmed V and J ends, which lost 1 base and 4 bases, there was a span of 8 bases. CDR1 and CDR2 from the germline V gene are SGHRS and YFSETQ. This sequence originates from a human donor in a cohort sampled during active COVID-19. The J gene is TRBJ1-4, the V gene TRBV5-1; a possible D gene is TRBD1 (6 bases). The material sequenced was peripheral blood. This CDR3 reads CASSLQGSNEKLFF. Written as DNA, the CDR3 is TGCGCCAGCAGCTTGCAGGGGAGTAATGAAAAACTGTTTTTT.